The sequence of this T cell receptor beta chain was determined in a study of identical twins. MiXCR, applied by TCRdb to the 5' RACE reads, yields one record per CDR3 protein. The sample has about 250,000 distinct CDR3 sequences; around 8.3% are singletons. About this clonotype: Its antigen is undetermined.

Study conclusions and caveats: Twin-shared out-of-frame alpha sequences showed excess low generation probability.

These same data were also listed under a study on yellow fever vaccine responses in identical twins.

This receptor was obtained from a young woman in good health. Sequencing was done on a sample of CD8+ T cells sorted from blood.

The CDR3, as DNA: TGTGCCAGCAGCCATCCCGGAGTTTACGAGCAGTACTTC. Amino acids: CASSHPGVYEQYF. The J gene is TRBJ2-7, the V gene TRBV7-9; no definite D call. Trimming removed 5 bases at V and 4 bases at J, with 12 bases between. The CDR3 runs 13 residues. Germline V gives CDR1 SEHNR, CDR2 FQNEAQ (reference sequence).